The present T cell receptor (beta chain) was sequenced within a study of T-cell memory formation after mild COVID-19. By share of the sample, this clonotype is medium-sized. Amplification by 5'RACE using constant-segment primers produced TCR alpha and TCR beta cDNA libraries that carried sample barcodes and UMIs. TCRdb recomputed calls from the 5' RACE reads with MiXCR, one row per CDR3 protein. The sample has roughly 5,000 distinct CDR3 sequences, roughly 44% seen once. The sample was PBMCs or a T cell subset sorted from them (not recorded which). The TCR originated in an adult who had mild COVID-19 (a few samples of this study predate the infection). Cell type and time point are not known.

The CDR3 loop is CASSESTGQNIQYF. The CDR3 bases are TGTGCCAGCAGTGAAAGTACGGGTCAAAACATTCAGTACTTC. V is TRBV25-1 and J is TRBJ2-4; no firm D call. The CDR3 has 14 residues. Trimming took off 2 bases at V and 5 bases at J, with 10 bases between the two ends. Germline V gene lookup returns CDR1 MGHDK and CDR2 SYGVNS.